Presented here are 15 T cell receptor beta chains from one specimen sequenced in a study of cytomegalovirus exposure and HLA in healthy donors. The PCR was carried out with 60 Vbeta primers and 13 Jbeta primers. The repertoire was sequenced with immunoSEQ multiplex PCR; TCRdb's copy has only in-frame clones and lacks some. The sample shows 95,000 to 110,000 clones, over 9.5% of them seen only once. Input material: PBMCs. The receptor set was obtained from a middle-aged man in good health and CMV-seropositive.

This clone was found a few times. The gene calls are TRBV29-1 and TRBJ1-2; unclear D gene. V was trimmed by 3 bases and J by 9 bases, leaving 14 bases between them. In germline, CDR1 is SQVTM, CDR2 ANQGSEA. This CDR3 comprises 12 residues. Here the CDR3 reads CSVDTRLTSYTF. DNA of the CDR3: TGCAGCGTTGATACCAGACTAACTAGCTACACCTTC.

This sequence joins TRBV11-3 and TRBJ2-7, with 10 positions matching TRBD2. CDR3 length equals 13 residues. The J segment lost 7 bases and the V segment lost 7 bases, leaving 7 bases of the junction unmatched. Per germline, CDR1 SGHNT and CDR2 YENEEA. The CDR3 DNA follows: TGTGCCAGCACCCTAGCGGGAGTGAGTGAGCAGTACTTC. Its protein is CASTLAGVSEQYF.

This clone occurred a few times. This chain links TRBV7-8 with TRBJ1-1; 12 positions agree with TRBD1. This CDR3 is 14 amino acids long. The V and J ends lost 3 bases and 12 bases, in that order; junction bases with no gene match: 8. Germline V CDR1 and CDR2: SGHVS, FQNEAQ. CDR3 in amino acids: CASSFGTGGARPFF. CDR3 nucleotide sequence: TGTGCCAGCAGCTTCGGGACAGGGGGCGCGCGGCCTTTCTTT.

This chain uses TRBV19 with TRBJ2-2; 7 bases are a match to TRBD1. CDR3 size: 13 residues. CDR1 and CDR2 from the germline V gene are LNHDA and SQIVND (reference sequence). V lost 7 bases, J lost 6 bases, and 5 bases stayed unmatched. The CDR3 is CASMTGFPGELFF. DNA of the CDR3: TGTGCCAGTATGACAGGGTTTCCCGGGGAGCTGTTTTTT.

This clone was detected a few times. This rearrangement joins TRBV5-4 to TRBJ2-1; 9 nucleotides agree with TRBD1. The length of the CDR3 is 16 residues. Germline trimming cut 5 bases from V and 8 bases from J; bases unmatched to any gene: 14. CDR1 is SGHNT and CDR2 is YYREEE in the germline V gene (reference sequence). The CDR3 nucleotides read TGTGCCAGCAGAACCCAACTCCGGGACAGGGATCATGAGCAGTTCTTC. Protein product: CASRTQLRDRDHEQFF.

Ten or more counts support this clone. This chain uses TRBV9 with TRBJ2-7; 10 bases are shared with TRBD2. The CDR3 runs 15 residues. Germline CDR1 reads SGDLS; CDR2 reads YYNGEE. Trimming at V came to 3 bases and at J to 4 bases, leaving 7 bases not matched to a gene. Here the CDR3 reads CASSASASGSYEQYF. Written as DNA, the CDR3 is TGTGCCAGCAGCGCGTCTGCTAGCGGGAGTTACGAGCAGTACTTC.

The chain has TRBV4-1 and TRBJ1-1; the D is unclear. Germline V gene data show CDR1 as MGHRA and CDR2 as YSYEKL. V lost 1 base to trimming and J lost 1 base, with 10 bases between them. The CDR3 is 15 residues long. The CDR3 is CASSQGLFRNTEAFF. The CDR3 DNA sequence: TGCGCCAGCAGCCAAGGTCTTTTCAGGAACACTGAAGCTTTCTTT.

This clone has more than one count but fewer than ten. J is TRBJ1-1 and V is TRBV19; D not resolved. Trimming pared 6 bases from V and 4 bases from J, leaving 12 bases between. The CDR3 is 13 residues long. Germline-derived CDR1 and CDR2 are LNHDA and SQIVND (reference sequence). CDR3 bases: TGTGCCAGTAGCTGGCGGGGAGTCACTGAAGCTTTCTTT. Its translation: CASSWRGVTEAFF.

The gene calls are TRBV9 and TRBJ2-2; 7 bases align to TRBD1. The ends lost 4 bases at V and 4 bases at J; junction bases unmatched: 10. Germline V lookup: CDR1 SGDLS, CDR2 YYNGEE. The CDR3 contains 16 residues. CDR3 sequence reads: CASSIHPAGGTGELFF. The CDR3 bases are TGTGCCAGCAGCATCCATCCAGCAGGGGGCACCGGGGAGCTGTTTTTT.

The rearrangement links TRBV4-2 to TRBJ2-7; 8 positions match TRBD1. Germline values: CDR1 LGHNA, CDR2 YNFKEQ. The J segment lost 2 bases and the V segment lost 3 bases, leaving 6 bases of the junction unmatched. CDR3 size: 15 residues. The CDR3 reads CASSQDRVKTYEQYF. The CDR3 DNA reads TGTGCCAGCAGCCAGGACAGGGTAAAAACCTACGAGCAGTACTTC.

This clone showed up just a few times. The chain links TRBV13 to TRBJ2-1, with 9 positions matching TRBD1. Trimming at V came to 5 bases and at J to 8 bases, leaving 7 bases not matched to a gene. Germline CDR1 PRHDT, CDR2 FYEKMQ (reference sequence). The CDR3 extends over 14 amino acids. In nucleotides, the CDR3 is TGTGCCAGCAGCCCCCGGGACAGGGCTGATGAGCAGTTCTTC. This gives the protein CASSPRDRADEQFF.

The chain is built from TRBV7-9 and TRBJ2-7; TRBD2 agrees at 11 bases. The length of the CDR3 is 16 residues. Per the germline V gene, CDR1 is SEHNR and CDR2 is FQNEAQ (reference sequence). Trimming removed 5 bases from V and 5 bases from J; junction bases left unmatched: 11. This CDR3 reads CASSKTSGTVFHEQYF. Written as DNA, the CDR3 is TGTGCCAGCAGCAAGACTAGCGGGACTGTTTTTCACGAGCAGTACTTC.

This clone was seen repeatedly, ten times or more. The chain has TRBV29-1 and TRBJ2-5; 7 nucleotides align to TRBD1. V shed 6 bases, J shed 1 base, and the junction held 5 bases outside the gene matches. Germline V gene data show CDR1 as SQVTM and CDR2 as ANQGSEA. The CDR3 extends over 13 amino acids. CDR3 in amino acids: CSVDRDSQETQYF. CDR3 coding DNA: TGCAGCGTAGACCGGGACAGCCAAGAGACCCAGTACTTC.

V usage is TRBV7-9 and J usage is TRBJ2-2; D unresolved. CDR1 is SEHNR and CDR2 is FQNEAQ in the germline V gene (reference sequence). V was trimmed by 1 base and J by 0 bases, leaving 3 bases between them. The CDR3 has 14 residues. The CDR3 loop is CASSLEPNTGELFF. The CDR3 DNA reads TGTGCCAGCAGCTTAGAGCCGAACACCGGGGAGCTGTTTTTT.

The chain employs TRBV5-1 and TRBJ2-7; maybe TRBD2 (5 bases). V shed 3 bases and J shed 7 bases, with 14 bases lying between them. The V gene's germline CDR1 is SGHRS and CDR2 YFSETQ. This CDR3 is built from 13 residues. In DNA, the CDR3 is TGCGCCAGCAGCTCGGACTCCCTCTTGGAGCAGTACTTC. Its translation is CASSSDSLLEQYF.